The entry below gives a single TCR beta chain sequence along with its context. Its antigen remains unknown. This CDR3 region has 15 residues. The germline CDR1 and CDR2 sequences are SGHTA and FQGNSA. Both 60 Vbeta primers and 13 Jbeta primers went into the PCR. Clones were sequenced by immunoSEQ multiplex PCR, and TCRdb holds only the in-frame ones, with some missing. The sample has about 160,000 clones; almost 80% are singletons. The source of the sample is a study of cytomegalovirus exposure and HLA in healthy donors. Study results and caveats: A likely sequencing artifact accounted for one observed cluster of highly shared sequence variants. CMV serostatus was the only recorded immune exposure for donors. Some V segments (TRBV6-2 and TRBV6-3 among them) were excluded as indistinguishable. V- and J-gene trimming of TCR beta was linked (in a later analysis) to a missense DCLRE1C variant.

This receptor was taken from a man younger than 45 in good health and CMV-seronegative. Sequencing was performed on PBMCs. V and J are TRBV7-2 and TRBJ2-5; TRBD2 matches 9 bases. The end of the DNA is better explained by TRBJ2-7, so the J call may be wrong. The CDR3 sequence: CASSQATSGTYEQYF. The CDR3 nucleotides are TGTGCCAGCAGCCAAGCGACTAGCGGTACCTACGAGCAGTACTTC.